This TCR beta chain stems from a study of cytomegalovirus exposure and HLA in healthy donors. 13 Jbeta primers and 60 Vbeta primers were used for the PCR. TCRdb's copy holds only in-frame clones and misses some; the assay was immunoSEQ multiplex PCR. The data show 150,000 to 200,000 clones, around 78% seen once. Germline V gene lookup returns CDR1 SGHRS and CDR2 YFSETQ. Trimming stripped 3 bases from V and 5 bases from J, with 6 bases between. The CDR3 spans 13 residues. This clonotype was obtained from a woman under 40 in good health and CMV-seropositive. Sequenced: PBMCs. The chain is built from TRBV5-1 and TRBJ1-6; the D is unclear. CDR3 loop: CASSWSNNSPLHF. In nucleotides, the CDR3 is TGCGCCAGCAGCTGGAGTAATAATTCACCCCTCCACTTT.